Listed below are T cell receptor beta chains from one sample, sequenced in a study of T cells in Graves' hyperthyroidism and ophthalmopathy. TCRdb fed the multiplex PCR reads into MiXCR, producing one record per CDR3 protein. The sample has a few hundred thousand distinct CDR3 sequences; around 45% are singletons. Source material: peripheral blood or thyroid tissue (not recorded which). These receptors all stem from a woman aged 18 to 35 with Graves' hyperthyroidism. Each CDR3 is given with its conserved first and last residue.

>TRBJ2-7|TRBV7-2
CASSPGITYEQYF
>TRBJ1-2|TRBV19
CASSLTGERYGYTF
>TRBJ2-2|TRBV10-3
CAISESPRTSGNTGELFF
>TRBJ1-2|TRBV19
CASSTRLGQGGYTF
>TRBJ1-5|TRBV25-1
CASSHSIPGQGRGPQHF
>TRBJ1-5|TRBV2
CASSSGTYQPQHF
>TRBJ1-1|TRBV10-3
CAISGQDYGPEAFF
>TRBJ1-6|TRBV6-2/TRBV6-3
CASSQTGRDSPLHF
>TRBJ2-5|TRBV9
CASSVGRGRRAETQYF
>TRBJ2-7|TRBV5-1
CASSQYSGPAYEQYF
>TRBJ1-5|TRBV29-1
CSPGQGGQPQHF
>TRBJ1-6|TRBV7-8
CASSPPKSPLHF
>TRBJ1-4|TRBV24-1
CATSDASSTDTIEKLFF
>TRBJ2-7|TRBV29-1
CSVEADGYSYEQYF
>TRBJ2-5|TRBV7-9
CASSLNPGQGETQYF
>TRBJ1-2|TRBV10-3
CAISESIRTGLNYGYTF
>TRBJ1-1|TRBV2
CASSPGQGTGNTEAFF
>TRBJ1-1|TRBV7-9
CASSPEQGARTEAFF
>TRBJ2-5|TRBV7-8
CASSIQGGNQPQYF
>TRBJ1-5|TRBV15
CATVGDSRGNQPQHF
>TRBJ1-4|TRBV7-9
CASSPARGRGEKLFF
>TRBJ2-3|TRBV19
CASSRGRAPDTQYF
>TRBJ1-5|TRBV2
CASVGQGFQPQHF
>TRBJ2-7|TRBV25-1
CASSEFWADSIKSYEQYF
>TRBJ1-2|TRBV6-5
CASSYIRTGGGYGYTF
>TRBJ1-4|TRBV20-1
CSARDAQGEKLFF
>TRBJ1-1|TRBV29-1
CSYRGRNTEAFF
>TRBJ2-7|TRBV20-1
CSAPTLTSGSYEQYF
>TRBJ2-5|TRBV12-3/TRBV12-4
CASSHGGEGETQYF
>TRBJ2-2|TRBV9
CASSAEDSGELFF
>TRBJ1-5|TRBV29-1
CSVWDSNQPQHF
>TRBJ2-7|TRBV10-3
CASSETGRPYEQCF
>TRBJ1-5|TRBV9
CASSVGTGYDQPQHF
>TRBJ1-5|TRBV20-1
CSATYPENQPQHF
>TRBJ2-5|TRBV7-6
CASSLGWGHQYF
>TRBJ1-4|TRBV20-1
CSAPEGPNEKLFF
>TRBJ1-2|TRBV29-1
CSVEDVGVDGYTF
>TRBJ1-2|TRBV20-1
CSLTNYGYTF
>TRBJ2-7|TRBV7-2
CASSPPSPTYEQYF
>TRBJ1-4|TRBV20-1
CSARDISGEKLFF
>TRBJ1-1|TRBV29-1
CSVARGKETEAFF
>TRBJ2-7|TRBV7-8
CASSTPGREGSEQYF
>TRBJ2-2|TRBV2
CASSRGAGELFF
>TRBJ1-1|TRBV2
CASSTGGYTEAFF
>TRBJ1-5|TRBV10-3
CASTGDRGGHQPQHF
>TRBJ1-2|TRBV10-3
CAITGATNYGYTF
>NA|TRBV10-3
CAISSGAQGYGYTF
>TRBJ1-1|TRBV25-1
CATITDTEAFF
>TRBJ1-5|TRBV7-2
CASRPYRGGFQPQHF
>TRBJ1-1|TRBV29-1
CSAGLAATTEAFF
>TRBJ2-5|TRBV6-6
CASMGELMTQYF
>TRBJ1-5|TRBV24-1
CATSAAGMKPQHF
>TRBJ2-7|TRBV2
CASSPPSGPFEQYF
>TRBJ2-5|TRBV10-1
CASSDRAGTAQETQYF
>TRBJ1-2|TRBV2
CASSTGVSVYYYGYTF
>TRBJ2-2|TRBV7-2
CASSLYGGRAGELFF
>TRBJ1-4|TRBV7-9
CASSFQGTGVNEKLFF
>TRBJ2-3|TRBV7-2
CASSLEVAGGTDTQYF
>TRBJ1-5|TRBV7-2
CASSFNRGSNQPQHF
>TRBJ2-7|TRBV2
CASSETGQKYEQYF